This T cell receptor beta chain appears in the sequencing data of a study of blood T cells in healthy people across ages. Alongside a J-beta primer mix, a sample-barcoded 5' primer served in a second PCR lasting roughly 6 to 12 cycles. Tags on each cDNA molecule came from a template-switch adaptor with 12 random nucleotides. TCRdb re-called the 5' RACE reads with MiXCR, one entry per CDR3 protein. The profile shows more than 900,000 distinct CDR3 sequences, almost 30% of them singletons. Losses at the gene ends were 1 base for V and 3 bases for J; bases not matched to a gene: 6. CDR3 length: 16 residues. Germline CDR1 MGHRA, CDR2 YSYEKL. This sample also belongs to another study, concerning T cells of mothers and their children. Per that paper: A few healthy Caucasian mothers gave samples, and so did their six children. Each mother gave over 10 million TCR beta CDR3 reads; each child, about 2.9 million. Persistent microchimeric T cell clones were not found at ~100 per million sensitivity.

This receptor was identified in a woman aged 40 to 50 in good health. The rearrangement joins TRBV4-1 to TRBJ1-1; TRBD1 agrees at 9 bases. The sample was blood. The CDR3 reads CASSQAYRGLDTEAFF. The CDR3 nucleotides are TGCGCCAGCAGCCAAGCTTACAGGGGGCTGGACACTGAAGCTTTCTTT.